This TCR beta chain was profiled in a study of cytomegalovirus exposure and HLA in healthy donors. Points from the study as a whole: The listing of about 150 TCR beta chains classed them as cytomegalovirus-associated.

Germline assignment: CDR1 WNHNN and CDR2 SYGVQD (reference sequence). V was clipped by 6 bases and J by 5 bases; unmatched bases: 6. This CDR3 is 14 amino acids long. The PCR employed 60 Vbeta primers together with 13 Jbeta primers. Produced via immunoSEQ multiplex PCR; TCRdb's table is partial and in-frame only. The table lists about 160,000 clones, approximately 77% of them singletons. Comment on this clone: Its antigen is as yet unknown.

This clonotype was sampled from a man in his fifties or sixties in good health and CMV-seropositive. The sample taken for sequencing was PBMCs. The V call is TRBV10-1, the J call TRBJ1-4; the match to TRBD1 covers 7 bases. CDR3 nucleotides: TGCGCCAGCAGCCCGGGACAGCAGAATGAAAAACTGTTTTTT. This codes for CASSPGQQNEKLFF.